This paragraph reports one TCR beta chain. Its binding antigen is unknown. Base-call qualities are not available, and no considerably larger clone is one nucleotide away. The CDR3 regions of human TCRbeta chains were analyzed by immunosequencing. As for how the authors treated the data: TCRs in the repertoires were matched against a reference library of SARS-CoV-2-specific TCRs that had been generated with the MIRA antigen-specificity platform. Breadth meant the fraction of unique TCRs that were SARS-CoV-2-associated, whereas depth meant the fraction of total T cells that were SARS-CoV-2-associated. Using the MIRA data, every spike-specific TCR was mapped to the spike region that the TCR reacted to and assigned to either a CD4 or a CD8 class. Log10-transformed breadth and depth values were compared by one-way ANOVA with Sidak's multiple comparisons tests. TCRdb's version of the immuneACCESS table is confined to in-frame rearrangements and falls short of the full clone set. An unresolved V gene accounts for under half of the shortfall where checked; the remainder is of unknown origin. Clonal size and the V and J genes are those of that table, whereas D and trimming came from the DNA. The sample table holds some 120,000 clones, of which around 88% were seen once. The ten largest clones capture over 4.5% of the sample.

This specimen's time point label, interpreted: baseline before first vaccination. Vaccinee samples came from UK trials COV001 and COV002, including a single-blind randomized controlled phase 2/3 trial of AZD1222 (ChAdOx1 nCoV-19) in healthy adults. For TCRbeta chain sequencing, PBMC samples from trial participants were taken at day 0 and at day 28 after the second dose. These data belong to a study of T cell responses to AZD1222 COVID-19 vaccine (dated by TCRdb to about 2021). Regarding the research as a whole: AZD1222 recipients with second doses at about 4 weeks or about 12 weeks were pooled, because spike-specific TCR depth and breadth did not differ between schedules. TCR sequencing was performed for roughly 250 trial participants, of whom around 200 were given two doses of AZD1222 and around 26 were given two doses of MenACWY control vaccine. Trial participants were enrolled by age into subgroups of 18-55, 56-69 and 70-plus years, and around 140, 26 and 57 TCR-sequenced participants, respectively, were included in these subgroups. General findings and caveats noted by the study authors: Vaccine-associated CD4 TCRs spanned the whole spike protein, with dominant responses in regions 160-218 and 743-854. Only a handful of AZD1222 recipients were SARS-CoV-2 seropositive at baseline, limiting conclusions about previously exposed vaccinees. Nearly half of unique spike-specific TCRs reportedly recognized epitopes outside regions mutated in the B.1.351 and B.1.1.7 variants. Most participants were white British and females outnumbered males, and the authors suggested that clonal diversity may have been underestimated. No day 14 peak-response samples were available, so repertoires were characterized only after the peak T cell response. Spike-specific TCR breadth and depth rose significantly after two AZD1222 doses compared with day 0 and with MenACWY recipients. The 56-69-year group was small, and its depth increase did not reach significance, likely because of low power.

This material consisted of peripheral blood, taken on day 0 of AZD1222 vaccination. The sequence was obtained from an adult in good health.

The CDR3 protein sequence reads: CASSRGPEHSYEQYF. In nucleotide form, the sequence is TGTGCCAGCAGCCGGGGGCCAGAGCATTCCTACGAGCAGTACTTC. This receptor chain uses TRBV11-2 and TRBJ2-7; the D gene assignment is perhaps TRBD1 or TRBD2, with each matching 6 bases. The germline V gene gives CDR1 as SGHAT and CDR2 as FQNNGV. From the cysteine through the phenylalanine, the CDR3 covers 15 amino acids. Of all the DNA, just the CDR3 is kept, 45 bases in frame from base 1. V is cut by 5 bases and J by 1 base, and the space between the germline ends is 15 bases.